Below are 28 T cell receptor beta chains sequenced from a single sample in a study of CD8 T cells in ankylosing spondylitis. General study findings and limits: Within ankylosing spondylitis blood, a TCR beta motif made up of several highly homologous variants appeared to be characteristic.

From the 5' RACE reads, TCRdb called clonotypes with MiXCR, one entry per CDR3 protein. The sample carries approximately 400,000 distinct CDR3 sequences, about 24% recorded once. Their cognate antigens are unknown. The sequenced material came from blood, either unsorted or a sorted T cell fraction (not recorded which). The origin of the receptors is a male donor with ankylosing spondylitis.

V and J are TRBV7-9 and TRBJ1-4; TRBD1 is a possible D gene (5 bases). The CDR3 loop spans 14 amino acids. Germline V gene lookup returns CDR1 SEHNR and CDR2 FQNEAQ (reference sequence). Trimming took 4 bases from V and 8 from J, leaving 14 bases between them. The CDR3: CASSSRALSEKLFF. CDR3 DNA: TGTGCCAGCAGCTCCAGGGCTCTGAGCGAAAAACTGTTTTTT.

This clonotype was seen only a few times. This chain connects TRBV19 to TRBJ2-4, with D unclear. This CDR3 has 16 residues. V was cut by 5 bases and J by 0 bases, with 14 bases left in between. Germline V gene lookup returns CDR1 LNHDA and CDR2 SQIVND (reference sequence). The CDR3 DNA reads TGTGCCAGTAGTCTGTTTCCGGAACTAGCCAAAAACATTCAGTACTTC. Translating gives CASSLFPELAKNIQYF.

The CDR3 bases are TGCAGTGTCTTGGGCCCCATGAACACTGAAGCTTTCTTT. Translated, it gives CSVLGPMNTEAFF. V gene TRBV20-1 combines with J gene TRBJ1-1; no firm D call. Deletions cut 7 bases from V and 0 bases from J, with 12 bases between. CDR1 DFQATT and CDR2 SNEGSKA come from the germline V gene (reference sequence). The CDR3 sequence is 13 residues long.

The CDR3 is CASSIGRNYGYTF. CDR3 coding DNA: TGTGCCAGTAGTATCGGGCGGAACTATGGCTACACCTTC. V is TRBV19 and J is TRBJ1-2; D remains unclear. The germline gives CDR1 LNHDA, CDR2 SQIVND (reference sequence). The CDR3 runs to 13 residues. V was cut by 3 bases and J by 2 bases, with 7 bases left in between.

The rearrangement joins TRBV20-1 to TRBJ2-1, with 7 bases aligning to TRBD2. The CDR3 spans 15 residues. Germline V CDR1 and CDR2: DFQATT, SNEGSKA (reference sequence). V was clipped by 3 bases and J by 8 bases; unmatched bases: 13. The CDR3 loop is CSASVAGANRYEQFF. The CDR3 DNA is TGCAGTGCTAGTGTCGCGGGAGCGAATCGCTATGAGCAGTTCTTC.

This chain joins TRBV20-1 and TRBJ1-1; TRBD1 might be the D (5 bases). V lost 6 bases and J 4 bases, leaving 18 bases between the germline ends. The V gene's germline CDR1 is DFQATT and CDR2 SNEGSKA (reference sequence). This CDR3 region has 14 residues. In nucleotides, the CDR3 is TGCAGTGCCCCCCGACAGCTGACTGGCACTGAAGCTTTCTTT. Translation gives CSAPRQLTGTEAFF.

This rearrangement joins TRBV5-1 to TRBJ1-5, with D hard to call. The CDR3 spans 14 residues. Germline V gives CDR1 SGHRS, CDR2 YFSETQ. Trimming shortened V by 4 bases and J by 6 bases, and 14 bases separated the two germline ends. CDR3 sequence (DNA): TGCGCCAGCAGCCCTGTCGCGGGAAGTCAGCCCCAGCATTTT. Amino acid sequence: CASSPVAGSQPQHF.

This clonotype has more than one count but fewer than ten. The rearrangement uses TRBV29-1 and TRBJ1-2; no reliable D call. This CDR3 contains 13 residues. Trimming shortened V by 0 bases and J by 10 bases, and 15 bases separated the two germline ends. Germline assignment: CDR1 SQVTM and CDR2 ANQGSEA. The CDR3 region is CSVEDQSGLHYTF. The CDR3 nucleotides read TGCAGCGTTGAAGATCAATCCGGGCTCCACTACACCTTC.

This clonotype was detected a few times. The gene calls are TRBV24-1 and TRBJ2-3; 8 bases match TRBD1. Trimming took 4 bases from V and 2 from J; bases not matched to a gene: 7. The CDR3 has 16 residues. CDR1 and CDR2 (germline): KGHDR, SFDVKD. CDR3: CATSEADRGDTDTQYF. CDR3 DNA: TGTGCCACCAGTGAGGCCGACAGGGGAGACACAGATACGCAGTATTTT.

V is TRBV20-1 and J is TRBJ2-4; possibly TRBD2 for D (6 bases). From germline, CDR1 is DFQATT and CDR2 SNEGSKA (reference sequence). The CDR3 is 14 amino acids. With 6 bases removed from V and 6 bases from J, the gap between germline ends came to 18 bases. CDR3 DNA: TGCAGTGCCCGGGACTTTGGGTTAACAAACATTCAGTACTTC. Encoded protein: CSARDFGLTNIQYF.

The V and J genes are TRBV11-3 and TRBJ2-1; 12 bases are shared with TRBD2. Germline V gene sequence: CDR1 SGHNT, CDR2 YENEEA. V shed 5 bases and J 12 bases; nucleotides not matched to a gene: 14. The CDR3 is 16 amino acids. CDR3 in amino acids: CASSPGLAGPNNRQFF. The CDR3 bases are TGTGCCAGCAGCCCCGGACTAGCGGGACCAAACAATCGGCAGTTCTTC.

The rearrangement joins TRBV27 to TRBJ1-1; TRBD1 is a possible D gene (6 bases). The V end lost 3 bases, the J end lost 5 bases, and 19 bases lay between the germline ends. Germline V CDR1 and CDR2: MNHEY, SMNVEV (reference sequence). The CDR3 loop spans 16 amino acids. The chain's CDR3 is CASSLDLGGRRTEAFF. In nucleotides, the CDR3 is TGTGCCAGCAGTTTGGATTTGGGGGGGCGAAGAACTGAAGCTTTCTTT.

This clonotype was detected a few times. This rearrangement joins TRBV5-1 to TRBJ2-7, with TRBD1 identical over 9 bases. The ends lost 4 bases at V and 4 bases at J; junction bases unmatched: 3. CDR3 length: 13 amino acids. Germline V gene lookup returns CDR1 SGHRS and CDR2 YFSETQ. The CDR3 coding sequence is TGCGCCAGCAGCCCGACAGGGGGGTACGAGCAGTACGTC. This sequence encodes CASSPTGGYEQYV.

The V gene is TRBV20-1, the J gene TRBJ2-5; 10 bases line up with TRBD1. Germline CDR1 and CDR2: DFQATT and SNEGSKA (reference sequence). The trim removed 6 bases at V and 5 bases at J, leaving 12 bases unmatched. The CDR3 length is 15 residues. The CDR3 nucleotides read TGCAGTGCCGCGGGGACAGGGGATCCTCGGGAGACCCAGTACTTC. Translating it yields CSAAGTGDPRETQYF.

The chain carries TRBV7-7 and TRBJ2-3, with D possibly matching TRBD2 (6 bases). Trimming took 1 base from V and 5 from J, leaving 10 bases between them. Germline V gene data show CDR1 as SSHAT and CDR2 as FNYEAQ (reference sequence). The CDR3 consists of 14 residues. Written as DNA, the CDR3 is TGTGCCAGCAGCTTAGAGACCGGGGGAGATACGCAGTATTTT. Residues: CASSLETGGDTQYF. Complete variable domain (other parts from reference TRBV7-7 and TRBJ2-3): GAGVSQSPRYKVTKRGQDVTLRCDPISSHATLYWYQQALGQGPEFLTYFNYEAQPDKSGLPSDRFSAERPEGSISTLTIQRTEQRDSAMYRCASSLETGGDTQYFGPGTRLTVL.

In this sample, this clonotype turned up a few times. The chain is built from TRBV20-1 and TRBJ2-7, with 9 bases that match TRBD1. J lost 3 bases, V lost 4 bases, and 4 bases had no gene match. The CDR3 totals 13 residues. The germline V gene has CDR1 DFQATT and CDR2 SNEGSKA (reference sequence). The CDR3 protein is CSATGTGNYEQYF. In nucleotides, the CDR3 is TGCAGTGCTACCGGGACAGGGAACTACGAGCAGTACTTC.

V is TRBV25-1 and J is TRBJ1-5; TRBD1 matches at 9 bases. This CDR3 region has 15 residues. V was pared by 6 bases and J by 4 bases, with 7 bases of the junction left unmatched. In germline, CDR1 is MGHDK, CDR2 SYGVNS. Written as DNA, the CDR3 is TGTGCCAGCAGGGGCACGGGACAGGGTAATCAGCCCCAGCATTTT. It specifies CASRGTGQGNQPQHF.

The chain carries TRBV24-1 and TRBJ1-5; 8 nucleotides align to TRBD1. The CDR3 is 14 residues long. The V gene's germline CDR1 is KGHDR and CDR2 SFDVKD. Unmatched junction bases numbered 8, after V lost 11 bases and J lost 3 bases. CDR3 amino acids: CAISDRGSNQPQHF. The CDR3 DNA reads as TGTGCCATATCCGACAGGGGCTCCAATCAGCCCCAGCATTTT.

The gene calls are TRBV5-4 and TRBJ2-1; 12 nucleotides line up with TRBD2. V shed 4 bases, J shed 7 bases, and the junction held 6 bases outside the gene matches. From germline, CDR1 is SGHNT and CDR2 YYREEE (reference sequence). The CDR3 is 15 residues long. The CDR3, as DNA: TGTGCCAGCAGCCGACTAGCGGGAGAAGTAAATGAGCAGTTCTTC. It translates to CASSRLAGEVNEQFF.

This clonotype was observed a few times. V and J are TRBV29-1 and TRBJ1-4, with D possibly being TRBD1 (5 bases). Germline V gives CDR1 SQVTM, CDR2 ANQGSEA. The CDR3 runs 13 residues. The V end was cut by 4 bases, the J end by 8 bases, with 14 bases between. The CDR3 bases are TGCAGCGTTGTAGCAGGGATGAGGGAAAAACTGTTTTTT. Protein product: CSVVAGMREKLFF.

This clonotype was detected only a few times. The chain has TRBV29-1 and TRBJ2-3; D gene uncertain. This CDR3 is built from 10 residues. Trimming cost V 8 bases and J 4 bases, with 7 bases left between them. Germline lookup yields CDR1 SQVTM and CDR2 ANQGSEA. CDR3 in amino acids: CSTRADTQYF. The DNA for the CDR3 is TGCAGCACGAGAGCAGATACGCAGTATTTT.

This clonotype came up a few times. V usage is TRBV2 and J usage is TRBJ1-1; 7 bases match TRBD1. The CDR3 is made up of 14 amino acids. CDR1 is SNHLY and CDR2 is FYNNEI in the germline V gene. V dropped 4 bases and J dropped 4; count of bases not matched to a gene: 6. CDR3 bases: TGTGCCAGCAGTGGTTACAGGGGCGGCACTGAAGCTTTCTTT. Encoded protein: CASSGYRGGTEAFF.

This clonotype was observed once. The chain joins TRBV2 to TRBJ2-2, with 8 nucleotides matching TRBD2. The V gene end was trimmed by 7 bases and the J gene end by 4 bases; junction bases not matched to a gene: 5. This CDR3 has 14 residues. CDR1 and CDR2 (germline): SNHLY, FYNNEI. The CDR3 loop reads CASNYREGTGELFF. DNA of the CDR3: TGTGCCAGCAATTATCGGGAGGGCACCGGGGAGCTGTTTTTT.

In its sample, this clonotype was seen a few times. The gene calls are TRBV19 and TRBJ2-2; D remains ambiguous. CDR1 is LNHDA, CDR2 SQIVND, per germline (reference sequence). V shed 7 bases and J shed 6 bases, with 12 bases lying between them. This CDR3 is built from 13 residues. CDR3 in DNA: TGTGCCAGTACCTCGCTAGGTGCCGGGGAGCTGTTTTTT. As protein: CASTSLGAGELFF.

The chain joins TRBV29-1 to TRBJ1-1, with no clear D. Trimming removed 6 bases from V and 2 bases from J, with 10 bases in between. Germline CDR1 is SQVTM and CDR2 is ANQGSEA. This CDR3 spans 12 amino acids. This CDR3 is CSVLLLNTEAFF. The CDR3 bases are TGCAGCGTCCTACTCTTAAACACTGAAGCTTTCTTT.

V and J are TRBV20-1 and TRBJ2-3, with 10 bases that match TRBD2. The CDR3 is 12 residues long. Per the germline V gene, CDR1 is DFQATT and CDR2 is SNEGSKA (reference sequence). CDR3 amino acids: CRSSGSSDTQYF. The CDR3 region has the DNA TGCAGATCTAGCGGGAGTTCAGATACGCAGTATTTT.

The chain couples TRBV10-3 to TRBJ2-5; 8 nucleotides align to TRBD2. Unmatched junction bases numbered 7, after V lost 6 bases and J lost 4 bases. This CDR3 is 14 amino acids long. Germline V gene lookup returns CDR1 ENHRY and CDR2 SYGVKD. DNA of the CDR3: TGTGCCATCAGCAGGGTCGGGGGGGGAGAGACCCAGTACTTC. Its translation is CAISRVGGGETQYF.

This clonotype was found many times. V and J are TRBV10-3 and TRBJ2-1, with 13 bases lining up with TRBD2. The CDR3 totals 16 residues. Per the germline V gene, CDR1 is ENHRY and CDR2 is SYGVKD. V shed 3 bases and J 7 bases; nucleotides not matched to a gene: 6. The CDR3 protein is CAISESGLAGSNEQFF. The DNA of the CDR3 is TGTGCCATCAGTGAATCGGGACTAGCGGGAAGTAATGAGCAGTTCTTC.